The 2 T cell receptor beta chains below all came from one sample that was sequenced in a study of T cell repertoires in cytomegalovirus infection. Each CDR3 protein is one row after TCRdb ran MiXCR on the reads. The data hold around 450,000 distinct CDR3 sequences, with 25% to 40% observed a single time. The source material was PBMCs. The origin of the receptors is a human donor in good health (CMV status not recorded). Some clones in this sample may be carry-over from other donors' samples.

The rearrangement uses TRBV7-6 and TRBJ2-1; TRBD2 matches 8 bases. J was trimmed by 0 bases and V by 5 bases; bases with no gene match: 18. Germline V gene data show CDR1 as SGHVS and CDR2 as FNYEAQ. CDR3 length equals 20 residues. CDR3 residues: CASSRPPSGGDGSSYNEQFF. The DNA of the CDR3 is TGTGCCAGCAGCCGCCCCCCAAGCGGGGGCGACGGGAGCTCCTACAATGAGCAGTTCTTC.

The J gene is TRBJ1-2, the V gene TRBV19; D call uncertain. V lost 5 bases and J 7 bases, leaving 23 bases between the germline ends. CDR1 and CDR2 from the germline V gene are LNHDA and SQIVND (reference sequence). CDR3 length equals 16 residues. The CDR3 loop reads CASSSSTLGRGGGYTF. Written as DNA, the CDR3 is TGTGCCAGTAGTTCTTCGACTCTAGGGCGCGGTGGTGGCTACACCTTC.